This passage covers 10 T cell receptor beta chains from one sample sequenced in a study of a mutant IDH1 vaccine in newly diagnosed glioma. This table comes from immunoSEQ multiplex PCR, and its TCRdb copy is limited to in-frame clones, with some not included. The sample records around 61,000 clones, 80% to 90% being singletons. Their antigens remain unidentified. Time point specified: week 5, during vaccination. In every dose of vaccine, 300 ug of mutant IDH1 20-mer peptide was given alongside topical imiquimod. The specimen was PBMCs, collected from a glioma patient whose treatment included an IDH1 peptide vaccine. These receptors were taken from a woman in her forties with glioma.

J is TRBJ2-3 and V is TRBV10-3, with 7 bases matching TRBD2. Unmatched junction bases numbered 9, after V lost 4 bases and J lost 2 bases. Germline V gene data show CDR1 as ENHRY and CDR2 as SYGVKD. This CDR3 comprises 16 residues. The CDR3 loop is CAISAGGAGDTDTQYF. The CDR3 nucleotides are TGTGCCATCAGTGCCGGCGGGGCGGGAGACACAGATACGCAGTATTTT.

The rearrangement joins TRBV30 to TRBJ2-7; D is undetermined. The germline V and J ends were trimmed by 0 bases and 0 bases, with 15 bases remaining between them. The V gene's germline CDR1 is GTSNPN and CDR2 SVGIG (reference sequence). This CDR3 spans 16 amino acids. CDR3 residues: CAWSVPLLPSSYEQYF. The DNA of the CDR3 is TGTGCCTGGAGTGTACCCCTGCTTCCGAGCTCCTACGAGCAGTACTTC. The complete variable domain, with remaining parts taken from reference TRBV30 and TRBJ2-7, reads SQTIHQWPATLVQPVGSPLSLECTVEGTSNPNLYWYRQAAGRGLQLLFYSVGIGQISSEVPQNLSASRPQDRQFILSSKKLLLSDSGFYLCAWSVPLLPSSYEQYFGPGTRLTVT.

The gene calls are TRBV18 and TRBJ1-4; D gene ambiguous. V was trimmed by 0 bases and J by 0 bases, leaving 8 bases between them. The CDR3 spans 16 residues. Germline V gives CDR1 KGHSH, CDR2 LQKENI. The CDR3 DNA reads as TGTGCCAGCTCACCACCGACGCGATCAACTAATGAAAAACTGTTTTTT. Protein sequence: CASSPPTRSTNEKLFF. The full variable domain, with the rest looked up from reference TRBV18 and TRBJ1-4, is NAGVMQNPRHLVRRRGQEARLRCSPMKGHSHVYWYRQLPEEGLKFMVYLQKENIIDESGMPKERFSAEFPKEGPSILRIQQVVRGDSAAYFCASSPPTRSTNEKLFFGSGTQLSVL.

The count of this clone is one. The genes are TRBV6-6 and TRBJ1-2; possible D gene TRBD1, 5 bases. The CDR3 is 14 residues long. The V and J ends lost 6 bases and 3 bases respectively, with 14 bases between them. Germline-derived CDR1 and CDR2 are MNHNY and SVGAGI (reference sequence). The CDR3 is CASRYRDGHYGYTF. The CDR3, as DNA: TGTGCCAGCAGGTACCGGGACGGACACTATGGCTACACCTTC.

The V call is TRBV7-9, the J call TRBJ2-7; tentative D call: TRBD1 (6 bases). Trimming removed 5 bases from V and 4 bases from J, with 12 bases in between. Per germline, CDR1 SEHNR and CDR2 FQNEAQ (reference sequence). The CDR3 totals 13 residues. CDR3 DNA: TGTGCCAGCAGCGCTGGACAGTTTTACGAGCAGTACTTC. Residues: CASSAGQFYEQYF.

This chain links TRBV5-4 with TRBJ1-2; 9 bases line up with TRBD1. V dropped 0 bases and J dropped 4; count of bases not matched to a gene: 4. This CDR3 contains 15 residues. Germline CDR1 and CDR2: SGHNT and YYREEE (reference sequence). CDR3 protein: CASSLGTGEGYGYTF. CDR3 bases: TGTGCCAGCAGCTTGGGGACAGGGGAAGGCTATGGCTACACCTTC.

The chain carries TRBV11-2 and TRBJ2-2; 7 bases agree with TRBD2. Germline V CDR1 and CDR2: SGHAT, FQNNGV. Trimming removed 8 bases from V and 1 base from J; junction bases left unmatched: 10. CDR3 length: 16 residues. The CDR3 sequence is CASSARGTLNTGELFF. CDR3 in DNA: TGTGCCAGCTCCGCGCGGGGGACCCTGAACACCGGGGAGCTGTTTTTT.

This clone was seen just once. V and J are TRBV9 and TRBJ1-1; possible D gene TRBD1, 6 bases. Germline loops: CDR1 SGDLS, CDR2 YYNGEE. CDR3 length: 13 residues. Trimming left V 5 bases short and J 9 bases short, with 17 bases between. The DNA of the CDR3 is TGTGCCAGCAGTGAGAGCGGGGGGCGGCAAGCTTTCTTT. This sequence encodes CASSESGGRQAFF. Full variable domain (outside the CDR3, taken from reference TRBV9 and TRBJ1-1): DSGVTQTPKHLITATGQRVTLRCSPRSGDLSVYWYQQSLDQGLQFLIQYYNGEERAKGNILERFSAQQFPDLHSELNLSSLELGDSALYFCASSESGGRQAFFGQGTRLTVV.

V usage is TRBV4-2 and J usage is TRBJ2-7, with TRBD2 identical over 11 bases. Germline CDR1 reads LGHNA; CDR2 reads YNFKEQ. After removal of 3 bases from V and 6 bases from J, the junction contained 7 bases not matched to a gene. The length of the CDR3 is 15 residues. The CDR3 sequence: CASSQRALAGVEQYF. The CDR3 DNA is TGTGCCAGCAGCCAGAGGGCACTAGCGGGGGTCGAGCAGTACTTC.

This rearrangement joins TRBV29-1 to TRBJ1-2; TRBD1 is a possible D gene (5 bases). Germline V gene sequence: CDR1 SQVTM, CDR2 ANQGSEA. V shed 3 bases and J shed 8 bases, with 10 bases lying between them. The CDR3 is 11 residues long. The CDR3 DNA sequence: TGCAGCGTTGAGTGGCAGGGCGGCTACACCTTC. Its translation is CSVEWQGGYTF. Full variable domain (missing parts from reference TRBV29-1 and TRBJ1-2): SAVISQKPSRDICQRGTSLTIQCQVDSQVTMMFWYRQQPGQSLTLIATANQGSEATYESGFVIDKFPISRPNLTFSTLTVSNMSPEDSSIYLCSVEWQGGYTFGSGTRLTVV.